The T cell receptor beta chain under discussion was sequenced for a study of a mutant IDH1 vaccine in newly diagnosed glioma. In the study overall: Of the patients given treatment, around 60% were male and about 40% were female, and a mean age of around 38 years was recorded. Standard pretreatment was either radiotherapy, temozolomide, or, for most, radiochemotherapy with temozolomide.

Time point specified: week 23, last vaccination. Each dose delivered 300 ug of mutant IDH1 20-mer peptide subcutaneously with imiquimod. As for this clone: Its cognate antigen is unknown.

The table came from immunoSEQ multiplex PCR; TCRdb's copy has only in-frame clones and leaves some out. The data contain under 45,000 clones, approximately 90% of them singletons. V shed 1 base and J shed 2 bases, with 6 bases lying between them. Per the germline V gene, CDR1 is SNHLY and CDR2 is FYNNEI. The CDR3 covers 14 residues. This receptor was identified in a man aged 50 or older with glioma. The sequencing here drew on PBMCs, taken from a glioma patient whose treatment included an IDH1 peptide vaccine. The V and J genes are TRBV2 and TRBJ1-5; no firm D call. In nucleotides, the CDR3 is TGTGCCAGCAGTGAAGAGGGCGGCAATCAGCCCCAGCATTTT. It specifies CASSEEGGNQPQHF.